This entry lists 24 T cell receptor beta chains sequenced from one sample in a study of T cell repertoires in cytomegalovirus infection. Via MiXCR, TCRdb re-called the reads, giving one row per CDR3 protein. In the table there are 150,000 to 200,000 distinct CDR3 sequences, around 20% of which are singletons. The source material was PBMCs. These receptors originate from a human donor in good health (CMV status not recorded). Some clones in this sample may be carry-over from other donors' samples.

This clonotype was found many times. The chain joins TRBV7-2 to TRBJ2-5; 8 bases fit TRBD2. CDR3 length equals 15 residues. Germline V gives CDR1 SGHTA, CDR2 FQGNSA. V shed 5 bases and J 5 bases; nucleotides not matched to a gene: 10. CDR3 bases: TGTGCCAGCAGCCTAGACAGCGGGAGCCGGGAGACCCAGTACTTC. Translating it yields CASSLDSGSRETQYF. The whole variable domain, remainder taken from reference TRBV7-2 and TRBJ2-5, is GAGVSQSPSNKVTEKGKDVELRCDPISGHTALYWYRQSLGQGLEFLIYFQGNSAPDKSGLPSDRFSAERTGGSVSTLTIQRTQQEDSAVYLCASSLDSGSRETQYFGPGTRLLVL.

The chain uses TRBV29-1 and TRBJ2-2, with 7 bases aligning to TRBD2. J lost 2 bases, V lost 0 bases, and 3 bases had no gene match. The CDR3 is 15 residues long. CDR1 and CDR2 (germline): SQVTM, ANQGSEA. The CDR3 DNA is TGCAGCGTTGAAGACGCTAGCGGAAACACCGGGGAGCTGTTTTTT. Its translation is CSVEDASGNTGELFF.

The gene calls are TRBV19 and TRBJ1-1; 7 bases agree with TRBD1. CDR1 is LNHDA and CDR2 is SQIVND in the germline V gene (reference sequence). Losses at the gene ends were 5 bases for V and 6 bases for J; bases not matched to a gene: 9. The CDR3 length is 14 residues. CDR3 in amino acids: CASSWGRGAAEAFF. CDR3 bases: TGTGCCAGTAGTTGGGGCAGGGGGGCCGCTGAAGCTTTCTTT.

The table lists this clonotype with many counts. The chain combines TRBV12-3 or TRBV12-4 with TRBJ1-2, with TRBD1 as a possible D gene (5 bases). The CDR3 sequence is 12 residues long. V was trimmed by 6 bases and J by 7 bases, leaving 12 bases between them. The CDR3 reads CASSDGTFGYTF. The CDR3 coding sequence is TGTGCCAGCAGCGACGGGACTTTTGGCTACACCTTC.

The sample holds many counts of this clonotype. This chain connects TRBV7-2 to TRBJ2-7; no definite D call. V was cut by 1 base and J by 0 bases, with 7 bases left in between. The V gene's germline CDR1 is SGHTA and CDR2 FQGNSA. The CDR3 sequence is 14 residues long. The CDR3 nucleotides are TGTGCCAGCAGCTTAGATATGGTCTCCTACGAGCAGTACTTC. Amino acid sequence: CASSLDMVSYEQYF.

This clonotype was seen only a few times. This chain joins TRBV6-2 or TRBV6-3 and TRBJ2-1; 9 bases match TRBD2. The CDR3 is 14 residues long. CDR1 MNHEY and CDR2 SVGEGT come from the germline V gene. The ends lost 2 bases at V and 8 bases at J; junction bases unmatched: 4. The CDR3 nucleotides are TGTGCCAGCAGTTACGTCCTAGCGGGATATGAGCAGTTCTTC. This translates into CASSYVLAGYEQFF.

The chain uses TRBV5-1 and TRBJ1-1; no clear D. This CDR3 spans 14 amino acids. Germline CDR1 is SGHRS and CDR2 is YFSETQ. The V gene lost 4 bases and the J gene lost 0 bases, with 10 bases spanning the gap. The CDR3 region is CASSVNSMNTEAFF. CDR3 in DNA: TGCGCCAGCAGCGTGAACAGCATGAACACTGAAGCTTTCTTT.

This clonotype has ten or more counts. This chain connects TRBV7-8 to TRBJ2-7; D gene unclear. Trimming removed 3 bases at V and 6 bases at J, with 6 bases between. The CDR3 length is 11 residues. Germline V gene lookup returns CDR1 SGHVS and CDR2 FQNEAQ. The CDR3 here is CASSFQVEQYF. CDR3 coding DNA: TGTGCCAGCAGCTTCCAGGTCGAGCAGTACTTC.

Remarks on this clonotype: A much larger clone is a single base away; this may be a read error. The chain combines TRBV7-2 with TRBJ1-1; weak D call: TRBD1 (5 bases). The CDR3 runs 11 residues. Looked up from germline, CDR1 is SGHTA and CDR2 is FQGNSA. The DNA of the CDR3 is TGTGCCAACAGCTCGGGGGTAGAAGCTTTCTTT. Translating gives CANSSGVEAFF.

This clonotype was picked up many times. This chain links TRBV7-2 with TRBJ2-1; 9 nucleotides agree with TRBD1. The germline CDR1 and CDR2 sequences are SGHTA and FQGNSA. V lost 6 bases and J lost 7; bases outside the gene matches: 7. This CDR3 has 14 amino acids. The CDR3 nucleotides read TGTGCCAGCAGGGGGGGACAGGGTTATAATGAGCAGTTCTTC. It encodes CASRGGQGYNEQFF.

This clonotype appeared a few times. The gene calls are TRBV5-6 and TRBJ2-7; 7 nucleotides align to TRBD1. Germline values: CDR1 SGHDT, CDR2 YYEEEE. With 1 base clipped from V and 5 bases from J, the junction kept 3 bases outside the gene matches. This CDR3 has 13 residues. CDR3 DNA sequence: TGTGCCAGCAGCTTGACAGGGGTGGACGAGCAGTACTTC. It specifies CASSLTGVDEQYF.

The V gene is TRBV6-6, the J gene TRBJ2-1, with D tentatively TRBD1 (6 bases). The germline gives CDR1 MNHNY, CDR2 SVGAGI (reference sequence). The V end lost 2 bases, the J end lost 5 bases, and 10 bases lay between the germline ends. This CDR3 region has 14 residues. CDR3 sequence reads: CASSYTGFDNEQFF. As DNA, the CDR3 is TGTGCCAGCAGTTACACAGGGTTCGACAATGAGCAGTTCTTC.

This clonotype has a handful of counts. V gene TRBV7-9 combines with J gene TRBJ1-5, with 12 nucleotides matching TRBD1. Germline V gives CDR1 SEHNR, CDR2 FQNEAQ (reference sequence). With V trimmed by 5 bases and J by 5 bases, 10 bases remained unmatched. The length of the CDR3 is 17 residues. The CDR3 DNA reads as TGTGCCAGCAGCGACTTCCCGGGACAGGGGGCAGATCAGCCCCAGCATTTT. Its protein product is CASSDFPGQGADQPQHF. Full variable domain (outside the CDR3, taken from reference TRBV7-9 and TRBJ1-5): DTGVSQNPRHKITKRGQNVTFRCDPISEHNRLYWYRQTLGQGPEFLTYFQNEAQLEKSRLLSDRFSAERPKGSFSTLEIQRTEQGDSAMYLCASSDFPGQGADQPQHFGDGTRLSIL.

This clonotype was observed a few times. The chain has TRBV11-3 and TRBJ1-1; 7 nucleotides line up with TRBD1. Per the germline V gene, CDR1 is SGHNT and CDR2 is YENEEA. After removal of 5 bases from V and 2 bases from J, the junction contained 8 bases not matched to a gene. The CDR3 sequence is 15 residues long. CDR3: CASSPPGQPNTEAFF. DNA of the CDR3: TGTGCCAGCAGCCCCCCGGGACAGCCTAACACTGAAGCTTTCTTT.

This clonotype turned up a few times. This chain joins TRBV7-3 and TRBJ1-1; no firm D call. The germline V and J ends were trimmed by 4 bases and 0 bases, with 9 bases remaining between them. The CDR3 is made up of 14 amino acids. Germline V gene data show CDR1 as SGHTA and CDR2 as FQGTGA. CDR3 region: CASSSPGMNTEAFF. DNA for the CDR3: TGTGCCAGCAGCTCCCCCGGAATGAACACTGAAGCTTTCTTT. Full variable domain (outside the CDR3, taken from reference TRBV7-3 and TRBJ1-1): GAGVSQTPSNKVTEKGKYVELRCDPISGHTALYWYRQSLGQGPEFLIYFQGTGAADDSGLPNDRFFAVRPEGSVSTLKIQRTERGDSAVYLCASSSPGMNTEAFFGQGTRLTVV.

The V gene is TRBV5-4, the J gene TRBJ2-5, with 7 nucleotides matching TRBD2. V lost 4 bases and J lost 3; bases outside the gene matches: 3. CDR3 length equals 13 residues. The V gene's germline CDR1 is SGHNT and CDR2 YYREEE (reference sequence). The CDR3 sequence: CASSARGEETQYF. In DNA, the CDR3 is TGTGCCAGCAGCGCCCGGGGGGAAGAGACCCAGTACTTC.

The chain has TRBV6-6 and TRBJ1-5; the D gene is possibly TRBD1 (6 bases). Per the germline V gene, CDR1 is MNHNY and CDR2 is SVGAGI (reference sequence). The CDR3 is made up of 14 amino acids. Trimming cost V 6 bases and J 7 bases, with 16 bases left between them. The CDR3 DNA is TGTGCCAGCAGCTTACAGGGAGTAGGACAGCCCCAGCATTTT. It is translated as CASSLQGVGQPQHF.

This clonotype showed up just a few times. The rearrangement links TRBV19 to TRBJ1-1; maybe TRBD1 (5 bases). This CDR3 has 15 residues. V dropped 6 bases and J dropped 1 base, with 15 bases sitting between them. The germline CDR1 and CDR2 sequences are LNHDA and SQIVND (reference sequence). The CDR3 region has the DNA TGTGCCAGTAGCGAACAGCCAGGGCCGAACACTGAAGCTTTCTTT. It translates to CASSEQPGPNTEAFF. The full variable domain, completed using reference TRBV19 and TRBJ1-1, is DGGITQSPKYLFRKEGQNVTLSCEQNLNHDAMYWYRQDPGQGLRLIYYSQIVNDFQKGDIAEGYSVSREKKESFPLTVTSAQKNPTAFYLCASSEQPGPNTEAFFGQGTRLTVV.

This clonotype was counted only a few times. The chain combines TRBV10-3 with TRBJ1-2, with a possible D match to TRBD1 (5 bases). V gave up 3 bases and J gave up 4 bases, with 15 bases separating them. CDR3 size: 15 residues. Germline CDR1 reads ENHRY; CDR2 reads SYGVKD. CDR3 coding DNA: TGTGCCATCAGTGAACGGGGCCCCAGGGCCTATGGCTACACCTTC. Amino acids: CAISERGPRAYGYTF.

This clonotype has just a few counts. The CDR3 spells CATTGRYGYTF. The CDR3 DNA is TGTGCCACTACAGGGCGGTATGGCTACACCTTC. The gene calls are TRBV18 and TRBJ1-2, with D perhaps TRBD1 (6 bases). This CDR3 region has 11 residues. Germline assignment: CDR1 KGHSH and CDR2 LQKENI. Trimming removed 10 bases at V and 5 bases at J, with 11 bases between.

This clonotype has only a few counts. This chain connects TRBV28 to TRBJ1-1; 10 positions agree with TRBD1. Germline CDR1 reads MDHEN; CDR2 reads SYDVKM. The CDR3 sequence is 16 residues long. Trimming removed 5 bases from V and 5 bases from J; junction bases left unmatched: 11. This CDR3 is CASSPPGTGVGTEAFF. Written as DNA, the CDR3 is TGTGCCAGCAGTCCGCCCGGGACAGGGGTTGGGACTGAAGCTTTCTTT.

The sample holds many counts of this clonotype. The V call is TRBV7-9, the J call TRBJ2-2; 8 positions agree with TRBD1. Germline values: CDR1 SEHNR, CDR2 FQNEAQ (reference sequence). The length of the CDR3 is 17 residues. The V and J ends lost 5 bases and 5 bases, in that order; junction bases with no gene match: 13. The CDR3 DNA reads TGTGCCAGCAGCCCCCTTCCGGGACAGGCGAGGACCGGGGAGCTGTTTTTT. Residues: CASSPLPGQARTGELFF.

The chain joins TRBV28 to TRBJ1-2, with D possibly matching TRBD1 (5 bases). V lost 8 bases and J lost 7, with 26 bases in between. The CDR3 extends over 16 amino acids. Germline CDR1 MDHEN, CDR2 SYDVKM. This chain's CDR3 is CASFPLTGPPSGGYTF. The CDR3 DNA is TGTGCCAGCTTTCCACTAACGGGACCGCCGTCGGGTGGCTACACCTTC.

The chain recombines TRBV5-6 with TRBJ1-1; D is unclear. V was clipped by 1 base and J by 3 bases, with 13 bases between them. This CDR3 is built from 15 residues. The germline gives CDR1 SGHDT, CDR2 YYEEEE. The CDR3 reads CASSLFWEAYTEAFF. The DNA for the CDR3 is TGTGCCAGCAGCTTGTTTTGGGAGGCGTACACTGAAGCTTTCTTT.